This T cell receptor beta chain appears in the sequencing data of a study of OX40 agonist ivuxolimab in advanced cancers. Points from the study as a whole: Normalized T-cell clonal expansion was also low in a subset of nonresponders.

With respect to this clone: What it binds is unknown.

Measured with immunoSEQ multiplex PCR; TCRdb has only the in-frame clones, and not every one. The profile covers more than 20,000 clones, with roughly 77% appearing a single time and approximately 9.7% taken by the ten largest. CDR3 length equals 11 residues. Germline lookup yields CDR1 DFQATT and CDR2 SNEGSKA (reference sequence). V lost 3 bases, J lost 1 base, and 1 base lay in between. Sequences were derived from CD4+ or CD8+ T cells sorted from blood, sampled in a trial of the OX40 agonist ivuxolimab. V is TRBV20-1 and J is TRBJ2-1; D gene ambiguous. This clonotype originated in an adult with an advanced solid tumor such as melanoma, head and neck, liver or kidney cancer. CDR3 residues: CSASSYNEQFF. The DNA for the CDR3 is TGCAGTGCTAGTTCCTACAATGAGCAGTTCTTC.